A single sample is the source of the 10 T cell receptor beta chains below, sequenced in a study of T cells after yellow fever vaccination. TCRdb re-derived calls from the 5' RACE reads in MiXCR, one entry per CDR3 protein. The sample includes over 100,000 distinct CDR3 sequences, around 8.6% of them seen just once. Sample: CD8+ T cells sorted from PBMCs, taken 45 days after the yellow fever booster vaccination. Source of these receptors: a man aged 25 to 40 who received the YFV17D yellow fever vaccine.

Ten or more counts support this clonotype. J is TRBJ1-1 and V is TRBV7-6; possibly TRBD1 for D (5 bases). V lost 2 bases, J lost 8 bases, and 9 bases lay in between. CDR3 length equals 12 residues. Germline CDR1 SGHVS, CDR2 FNYEAQ. The CDR3 loop reads CASSLMGQEAFF. In DNA form, the CDR3 reads TGTGCCAGCAGCTTAATGGGGCAGGAAGCTTTCTTT.

The V call is TRBV5-1, the J call TRBJ2-5; possibly TRBD1 for D (6 bases). The CDR3 is made up of 19 amino acids. V lost 0 bases to trimming and J lost 7 bases, with 28 bases between them. Germline V CDR1 and CDR2: SGHRS, YFSETQ. CDR3 sequence (DNA): TGCGCCAGCAGCTTGGCCGGGTCAGGCTCGACAGGCCCGGCGGGGACCCAGTACTTC. Its translation is CASSLAGSGSTGPAGTQYF. Looking up the rest from reference TRBV5-1 and TRBJ2-5 gives the full variable domain: KAGVTQTPRYLIKTRGQQVTLSCSPISGHRSVSWYQQTPGQGLQFLFEYFSETQRNKGNFPGRFSGRQFSNSRSEMNVSTLELGDSALYLCASSLAGSGSTGPAGTQYFGPGTRLLVL.

Ten or more counts support this clonotype. This sequence joins TRBV20-1 and TRBJ1-5, with 8 bases that match TRBD1. The V and J ends lost 6 bases and 0 bases, in that order; junction bases with no gene match: 13. CDR1 is DFQATT and CDR2 is SNEGSKA in the germline V gene (reference sequence). CDR3 length equals 17 residues. CDR3 sequence reads: CSAQGRGQGYSNQPQHF. CDR3 nucleotide sequence: TGCAGTGCGCAGGGCAGGGGGCAAGGGTATAGCAATCAGCCCCAGCATTTT.

The table lists this clonotype with many counts. This rearrangement joins TRBV24-1 to TRBJ2-1; no reliable D call. Germline assignment: CDR1 KGHDR and CDR2 SFDVKD. CDR3 size: 13 residues. Trimming left V 2 bases short and J 15 bases short, with 16 bases between. CDR3 sequence: CATSDSSGQVTFF. The CDR3 nucleotides are TGTGCCACCAGTGATTCATCGGGCCAGGTGACGTTCTTC.

This clonotype occurred many times. CDR3 loop: CSARDPPVEVGEQYF. The CDR3 region has the DNA TGCAGTGCTAGAGATCCCCCGGTGGAAGTGGGCGAGCAGTACTTC. The V and J genes are TRBV20-1 and TRBJ2-7, with D unclear. Trimming removed 0 bases from V and 6 bases from J, with 18 bases in between. Germline V gene lookup returns CDR1 DFQATT and CDR2 SNEGSKA (reference sequence). This CDR3 has 15 amino acids.

This clonotype appeared many times. The rearrangement joins TRBV14 to TRBJ2-7, with 10 bases fitting TRBD1. The CDR3 consists of 14 residues. With V trimmed by 4 bases and J by 6 bases, 6 bases remained unmatched. CDR1 and CDR2 from the germline V gene are SGHDN and FVKESK. CDR3 in amino acids: CASSRDRGAFEQYF. The CDR3 bases are TGTGCCAGCAGCCGGGACAGGGGTGCGTTCGAGCAGTACTTC.

This clonotype came up a few times. V and J are TRBV30 and TRBJ1-1; D is undetermined. The V end lost 0 bases, the J end lost 3 bases, and 2 bases lay between the germline ends. In germline, CDR1 is GTSNPN, CDR2 SVGIG (reference sequence). The CDR3 has 11 amino acids. In nucleotides, the CDR3 is TGTGCCTGGAGTGTATACACTGAAGCTTTCTTT. Its protein product is CAWSVYTEAFF.

V is TRBV27 and J is TRBJ2-3; D is uncertain. Trimming cost V 5 bases and J 7 bases, with 7 bases left between them. Per germline, CDR1 MNHEY and CDR2 SMNVEV (reference sequence). The CDR3 contains 11 residues. CDR3 loop: CASSLAYTQYF. The DNA of the CDR3 is TGTGCCAGCAGTCTCGCGTATACGCAGTATTTT.

This clonotype was counted ten times or more. The chain joins TRBV7-9 to TRBJ2-3; no firm D call. This CDR3 is built from 12 residues. Between the trimmed V and J ends, which lost 8 bases and 1 base, there was a span of 7 bases. The germline V gene has CDR1 SEHNR and CDR2 FQNEAQ (reference sequence). The CDR3 nucleotides are TGTGCCAGCGGAATTGGCACAGATACGCAGTATTTT. It specifies CASGIGTDTQYF.

This clonotype occurred many times. The rearrangement joins TRBV6-2 or TRBV6-3 to TRBJ2-1; D is undetermined. The CDR3 runs 16 residues. V lost 2 bases to trimming and J lost 3 bases, with 14 bases between them. Germline V gene sequence: CDR1 MNHEY, CDR2 SVGEGT. The CDR3 DNA sequence: TGTGCCAGCAGTTACCCGCCTCGACCGCTCTACAATGAGCAGTTCTTC. This encodes CASSYPPRPLYNEQFF.